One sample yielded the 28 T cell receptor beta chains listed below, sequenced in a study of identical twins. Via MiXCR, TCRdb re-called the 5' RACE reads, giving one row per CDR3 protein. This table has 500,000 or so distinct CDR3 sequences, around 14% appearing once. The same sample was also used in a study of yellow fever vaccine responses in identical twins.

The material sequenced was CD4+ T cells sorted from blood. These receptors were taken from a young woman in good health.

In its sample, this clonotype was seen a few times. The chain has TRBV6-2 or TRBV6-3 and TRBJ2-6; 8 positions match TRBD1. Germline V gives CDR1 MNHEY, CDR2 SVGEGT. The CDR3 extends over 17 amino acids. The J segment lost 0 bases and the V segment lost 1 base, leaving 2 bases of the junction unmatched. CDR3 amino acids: CASSYWTGTSGANVLTF. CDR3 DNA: TGTGCCAGCAGTTACTGGACAGGGACCTCTGGGGCCAACGTCCTGACTTTC.

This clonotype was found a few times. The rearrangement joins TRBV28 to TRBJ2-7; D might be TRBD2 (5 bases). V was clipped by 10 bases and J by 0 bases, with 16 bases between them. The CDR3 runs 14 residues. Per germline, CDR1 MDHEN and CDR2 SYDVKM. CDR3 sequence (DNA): TGTGCCACCCTGGGGAGCTTGAGCTCCTACGAGCAGTACTTC. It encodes CATLGSLSSYEQYF. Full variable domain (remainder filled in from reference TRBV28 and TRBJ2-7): DVKVTQSSRYLVKRTGEKVFLECVQDMDHENMFWYRQDPGLGLRLIYFSYDVKMKEKGDIPEGYSVSREKKERFSLILESASTNQTSMYLCATLGSLSSYEQYFGPGTRLTVT.

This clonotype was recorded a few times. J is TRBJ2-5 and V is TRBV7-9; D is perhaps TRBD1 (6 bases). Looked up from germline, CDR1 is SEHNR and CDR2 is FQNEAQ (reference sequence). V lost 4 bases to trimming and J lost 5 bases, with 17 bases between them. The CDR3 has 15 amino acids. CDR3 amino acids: CASSSFRGPGETQYF. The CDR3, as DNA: TGTGCCAGCAGCTCATTCAGGGGACCCGGGGAGACCCAGTACTTC.

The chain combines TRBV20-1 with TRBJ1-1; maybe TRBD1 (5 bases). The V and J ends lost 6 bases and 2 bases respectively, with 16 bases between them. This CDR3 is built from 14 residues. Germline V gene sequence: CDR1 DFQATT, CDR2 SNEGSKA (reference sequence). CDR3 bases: TGCAGTGCCACCCAACCCACAGGTAACACTGAAGCTTTCTTT. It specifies CSATQPTGNTEAFF.

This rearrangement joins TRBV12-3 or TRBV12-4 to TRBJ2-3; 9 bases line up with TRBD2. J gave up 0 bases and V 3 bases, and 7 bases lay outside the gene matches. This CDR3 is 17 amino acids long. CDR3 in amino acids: CASSFSAGGTSTDTQYF. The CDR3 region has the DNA TGTGCCAGCAGTTTCTCCGCGGGGGGGACTAGCACAGATACGCAGTATTTT.

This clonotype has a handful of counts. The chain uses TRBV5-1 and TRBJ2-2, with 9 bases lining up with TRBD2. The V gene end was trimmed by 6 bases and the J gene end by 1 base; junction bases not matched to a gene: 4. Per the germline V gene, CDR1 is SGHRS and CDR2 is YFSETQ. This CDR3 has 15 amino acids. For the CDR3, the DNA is TGCGCCAGCATATTGACTAGCGGGAACACCGGGGAGCTGTTTTTT. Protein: CASILTSGNTGELFF.

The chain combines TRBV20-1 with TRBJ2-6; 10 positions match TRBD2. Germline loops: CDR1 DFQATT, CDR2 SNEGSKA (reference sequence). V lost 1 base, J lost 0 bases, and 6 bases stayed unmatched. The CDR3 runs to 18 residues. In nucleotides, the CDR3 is TGCAGTGCTAGAGCTGGACTAGCGGAAAGCTCTGGGGCCAACGTCCTGACTTTC. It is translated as CSARAGLAESSGANVLTF.

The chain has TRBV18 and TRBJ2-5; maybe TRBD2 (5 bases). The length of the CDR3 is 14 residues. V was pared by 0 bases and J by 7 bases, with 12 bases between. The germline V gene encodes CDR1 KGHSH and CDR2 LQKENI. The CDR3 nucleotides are TGTGCCAGCTCACCACCGGCTAGCTTGGGGACCCAGTACTTC. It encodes CASSPPASLGTQYF.

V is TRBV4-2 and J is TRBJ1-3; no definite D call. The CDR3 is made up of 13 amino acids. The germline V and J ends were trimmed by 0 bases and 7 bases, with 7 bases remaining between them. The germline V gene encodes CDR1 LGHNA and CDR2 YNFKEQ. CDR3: CASSQEFGNTIYF. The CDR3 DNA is TGTGCCAGCAGCCAAGAATTTGGGAACACCATATATTTT.

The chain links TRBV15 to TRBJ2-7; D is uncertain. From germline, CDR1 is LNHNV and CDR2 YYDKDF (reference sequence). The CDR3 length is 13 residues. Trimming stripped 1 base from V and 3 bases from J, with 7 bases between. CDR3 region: CATSRGPGYEQYF. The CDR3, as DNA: TGTGCCACCAGCAGAGGCCCAGGCTACGAGCAGTACTTC.

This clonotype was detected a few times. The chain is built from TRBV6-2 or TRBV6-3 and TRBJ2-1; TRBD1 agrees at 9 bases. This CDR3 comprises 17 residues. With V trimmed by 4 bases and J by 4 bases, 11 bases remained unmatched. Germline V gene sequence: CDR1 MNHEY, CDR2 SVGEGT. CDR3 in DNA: TGTGCCAGCAGTTCCCAGGCGGGACAGGGCATATACAATGAGCAGTTCTTC. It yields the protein CASSSQAGQGIYNEQFF.

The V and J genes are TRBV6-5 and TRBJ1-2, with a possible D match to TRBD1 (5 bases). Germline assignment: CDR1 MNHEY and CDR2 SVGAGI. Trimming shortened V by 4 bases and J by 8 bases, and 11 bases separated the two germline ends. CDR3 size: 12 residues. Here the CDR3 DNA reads TGTGCCAGCAGTTTCGATCGGGGCGGCTACACCTTC. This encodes CASSFDRGGYTF.

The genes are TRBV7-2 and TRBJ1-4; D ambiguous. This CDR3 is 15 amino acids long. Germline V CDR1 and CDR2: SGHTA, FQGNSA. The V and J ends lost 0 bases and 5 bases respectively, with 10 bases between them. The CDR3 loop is CASSLAPSRNEKLFF. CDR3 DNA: TGTGCCAGCAGCTTAGCCCCTAGCAGAAATGAAAAACTGTTTTTT.

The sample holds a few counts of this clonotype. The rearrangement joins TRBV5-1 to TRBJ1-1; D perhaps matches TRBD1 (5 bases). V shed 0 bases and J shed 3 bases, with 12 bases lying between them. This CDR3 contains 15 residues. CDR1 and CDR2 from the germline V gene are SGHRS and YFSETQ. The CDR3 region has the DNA TGCGCCAGCAGCTTGGTTGTGGCGGGGGACACTGAAGCTTTCTTT. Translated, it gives CASSLVVAGDTEAFF.

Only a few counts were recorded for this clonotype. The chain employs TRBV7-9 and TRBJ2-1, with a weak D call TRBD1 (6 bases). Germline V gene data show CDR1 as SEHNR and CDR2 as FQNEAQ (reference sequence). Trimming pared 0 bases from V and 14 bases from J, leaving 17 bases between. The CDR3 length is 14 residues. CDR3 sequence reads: CASSLAGTWVLEFF. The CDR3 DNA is TGTGCCAGCAGCTTAGCCGGGACATGGGTATTGGAGTTCTTC.

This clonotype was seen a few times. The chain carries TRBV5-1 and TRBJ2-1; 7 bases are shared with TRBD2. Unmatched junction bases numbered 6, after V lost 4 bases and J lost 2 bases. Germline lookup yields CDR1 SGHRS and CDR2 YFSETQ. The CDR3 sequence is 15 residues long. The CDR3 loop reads CASSETSDPYNEQFF. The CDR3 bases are TGCGCCAGCAGCGAAACTAGCGACCCCTACAATGAGCAGTTCTTC.

CDR3 amino acids: CASKTLTSSYNEQFF. The DNA of the CDR3 is TGTGCCAGTAAGACACTGACTAGCTCCTACAATGAGCAGTTCTTC. The V and J genes are TRBV6-1 and TRBJ2-1; D may be TRBD2 (6 bases). The V and J ends lost 9 bases and 0 bases respectively, with 15 bases between them. The CDR3 is 15 residues long. Germline V gene sequence: CDR1 MNHNS, CDR2 SASEGT.

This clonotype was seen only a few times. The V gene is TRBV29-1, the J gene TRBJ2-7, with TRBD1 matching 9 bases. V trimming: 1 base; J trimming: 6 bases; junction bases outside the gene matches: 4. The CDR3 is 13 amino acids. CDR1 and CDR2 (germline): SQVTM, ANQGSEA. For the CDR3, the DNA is TGCAGCGTTGAAGTGGGACAGGGTACCGAGCAGTACTTC. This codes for CSVEVGQGTEQYF.

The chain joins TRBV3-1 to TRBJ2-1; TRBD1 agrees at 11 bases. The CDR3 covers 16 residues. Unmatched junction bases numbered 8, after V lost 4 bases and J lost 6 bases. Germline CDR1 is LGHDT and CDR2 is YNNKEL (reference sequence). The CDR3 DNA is TGTGCCAGCAGCCTATCCGGGACAGGGGGACCCAATGAGCAGTTCTTC. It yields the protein CASSLSGTGGPNEQFF.

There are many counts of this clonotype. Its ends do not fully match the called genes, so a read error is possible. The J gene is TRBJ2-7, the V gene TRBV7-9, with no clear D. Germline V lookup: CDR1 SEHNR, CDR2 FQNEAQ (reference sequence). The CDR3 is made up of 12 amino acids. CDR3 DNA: TGTGCCAGCAGCTTAAACTCCGACGAGCAGTACTTC. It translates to CASSLNSDEQYF.

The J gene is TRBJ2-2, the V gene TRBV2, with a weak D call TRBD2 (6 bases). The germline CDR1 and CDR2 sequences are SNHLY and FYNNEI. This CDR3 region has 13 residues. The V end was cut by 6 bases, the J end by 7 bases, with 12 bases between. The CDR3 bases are TGTGCCAGCAGCCGGGAGAATGACGGGGAGCTGTTTTTT. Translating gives CASSRENDGELFF.

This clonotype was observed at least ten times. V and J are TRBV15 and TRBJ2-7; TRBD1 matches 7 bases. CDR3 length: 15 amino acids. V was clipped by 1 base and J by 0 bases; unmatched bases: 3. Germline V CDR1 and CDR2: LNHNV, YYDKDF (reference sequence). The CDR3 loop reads CATSRGQGSSYEQYF. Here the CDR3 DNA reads TGTGCCACCAGCAGAGGACAGGGAAGCTCCTACGAGCAGTACTTC.

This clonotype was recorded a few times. The CDR3 spells CASSPSQAETQYF. CDR3 nucleotides: TGTGCCAGCAGTCCGTCCCAAGCGGAGACCCAGTACTTC. This rearrangement joins TRBV12-3 or TRBV12-4 to TRBJ2-5, with unresolved D. This CDR3 has 13 amino acids. Trimming removed 5 bases at V and 5 bases at J, with 12 bases between.

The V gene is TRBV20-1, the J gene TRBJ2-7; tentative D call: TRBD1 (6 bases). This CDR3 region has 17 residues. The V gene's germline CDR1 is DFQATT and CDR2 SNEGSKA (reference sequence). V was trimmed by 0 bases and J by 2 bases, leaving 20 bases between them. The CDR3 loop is CSARDISPGTQPYEQYF. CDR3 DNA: TGCAGTGCTAGAGATATCTCGCCCGGGACACAACCCTACGAGCAGTACTTC.

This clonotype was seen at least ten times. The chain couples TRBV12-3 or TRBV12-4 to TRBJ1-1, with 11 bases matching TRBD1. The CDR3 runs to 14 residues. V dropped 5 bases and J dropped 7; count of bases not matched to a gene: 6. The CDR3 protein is CASSRDRGFGEAFF. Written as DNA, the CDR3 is TGTGCCAGCAGTCGGGACAGGGGGTTTGGTGAAGCTTTCTTT.

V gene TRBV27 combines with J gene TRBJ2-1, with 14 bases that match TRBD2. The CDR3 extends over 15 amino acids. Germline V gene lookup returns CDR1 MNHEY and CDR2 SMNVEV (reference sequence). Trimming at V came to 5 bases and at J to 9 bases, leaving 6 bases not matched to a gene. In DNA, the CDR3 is TGTGCCAGCAGTCGGACTAGCGGGAGGAGGGGTGAGCAGTTCTTC. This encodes CASSRTSGRRGEQFF.

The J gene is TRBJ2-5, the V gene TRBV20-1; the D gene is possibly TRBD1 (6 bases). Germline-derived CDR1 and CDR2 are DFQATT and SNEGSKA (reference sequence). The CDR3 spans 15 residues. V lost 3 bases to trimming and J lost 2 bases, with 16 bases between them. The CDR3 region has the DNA TGCAGTGCTAGGATGCCCGGGACAAAGCAAGAGACCCAGTACTTC. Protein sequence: CSARMPGTKQETQYF.

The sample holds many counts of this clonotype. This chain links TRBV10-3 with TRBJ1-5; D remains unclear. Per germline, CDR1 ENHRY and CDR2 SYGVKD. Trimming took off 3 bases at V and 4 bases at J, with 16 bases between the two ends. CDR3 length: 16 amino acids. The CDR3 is CAISDPRGPGNQPQHF. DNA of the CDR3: TGTGCCATCAGTGACCCCCGGGGTCCGGGGAATCAGCCCCAGCATTTT.